The rows below give T cell receptor beta chains drawn from one sample of a study of CD8 T cells in ankylosing spondylitis. One entry per CDR3 protein, called by TCRdb with MiXCR from the 5' RACE reads. The data contain some 37,000 distinct CDR3 sequences, 6% of them singletons. Sequenced material: blood, either unsorted or a sorted T cell fraction (not recorded which). The receptors derive from a male donor with ankylosing spondylitis or in good health (not recorded which). CDR3s include the opening cysteine and the closing phenylalanine or tryptophan. Fields, in order: V gene, clone size, D gene, J gene, CDR3 protein, CDR3 DNA. A D gene is named only where the DNA matches it firmly. Size is stated as once, few, many, or a class for an expanded clone.

TRBV30	few	NA	TRBJ2-1	CAWSGITYNEQFF	TGTGCCTGGAGCGGGATCACCTACAATGAGCAGTTCTTC
TRBV4-2	many	TRBD1	TRBJ1-6	CASSQDGTGPNSPLHF	TGTGCCAGCAGCCAAGATGGGACAGGGCCGAATTCACCCCTCCACTTT
TRBV29-1	many	NA	TRBJ2-5	CSVFQGLGTQYF	TGCAGCGTGTTCCAGGGGTTGGGGACCCAGTACTTC
TRBV29-1	many	NA	TRBJ2-5	CSVGSFQETQYF	TGCAGCGTTGGGTCCTTTCAAGAGACCCAGTACTTC
TRBV5-1	many	NA	TRBJ2-7	CASSFVPSWEQYF	TGCGCCAGCAGCTTTGTCCCTTCCTGGGAGCAGTACTTC
TRBV10-3	many	TRBD2	TRBJ2-1	CAISTSGGAKEQFF	TGTGCCATCAGTACTAGCGGGGGGGCCAAGGAGCAGTTCTTC
TRBV4-2	many	NA	TRBJ2-1	CASRYTGTSSYNEQFF	TGTGCCAGCAGATACACAGGGACAAGCTCCTACAATGAGCAGTTCTTC
TRBV20-1	many	NA	TRBJ2-5	CSATTQETQYF	TGCAGTGCTACTACTCAGGAGACCCAGTACTTC
TRBV2	many	NA	TRBJ1-3	CASTGGYGNTIYF	TGTGCCAGCACCGGAGGCTATGGAAACACCATATATTTT
TRBV4-3	many	TRBD1	TRBJ2-7	CASSQGTGTGNSYEQYF	TGCGCCAGCAGCCAAGGTACCGGGACAGGGAACTCCTACGAGCAGTACTTC
TRBV11-1	many	NA	TRBJ2-2	CASSQDTNTGELFF	TGTGCCAGCAGCCAGGACACGAACACCGGGGAGCTGTTTTTT
TRBV7-6	many	NA	TRBJ1-2	CASSRDLANYGYTF	TGTGCCAGCAGCCGAGACCTAGCTAACTATGGCTACACCTTC
TRBV5-6	few	NA	TRBJ2-7	CASSLGDGSSYEQYF	TGTGCCAGCAGCTTAGGGGACGGGAGCTCCTACGAGCAGTACTTC
TRBV28	many	NA	TRBJ2-3	CASSSQRWDTQYF	TGTGCCAGCAGTTCTCAGCGATGGGATACGCAGTATTTT